This passage covers 18 T cell receptor beta chains from one sample sequenced in a study of technical replicates of blood from a handful of donors. Method: immunoSEQ multiplex PCR; TCRdb's copy keeps in-frame clones and lacks some. The profile shows 55,000 to 75,000 clones, roughly 86% of them singletons. Sequenced sample: PBMCs. Receptor source: a human donor in good health. Some clones in this sample may be carry-over from other donors' samples.

J is TRBJ1-3 and V is TRBV15; D gene unclear. The V and J ends lost 1 base and 3 bases respectively, with 13 bases between them. The CDR3 consists of 16 residues. The germline CDR1 and CDR2 sequences are LNHNV and YYDKDF (reference sequence). As DNA, the CDR3 is TGTGCCACCAGCAGAGTGGCGGGCTTAGGTGGAAACACCATATATTTT. Translated: CATSRVAGLGGNTIYF.

This chain uses TRBV7-9 with TRBJ2-1; 7 nucleotides match TRBD2. V shed 11 bases and J 15 bases; nucleotides not matched to a gene: 4. There are 8 residues in the CDR3. From germline, CDR1 is SEHNR and CDR2 FQNEAQ (reference sequence). Written as DNA, the CDR3 is TGTGCCGGGGGGGGGTTGTTCTTC. Translated: CAGGGLFF.

This clone has only one observation. The chain recombines TRBV19 with TRBJ1-2, with 9 bases lining up with TRBD1. The CDR3 extends over 12 amino acids. The J segment lost 6 bases and the V segment lost 10 bases, leaving 6 bases of the junction unmatched. Germline V gene sequence: CDR1 LNHDA, CDR2 SQIVND (reference sequence). The CDR3 DNA reads TGTGCCACCTCGACAGGGGGTCATGGCTACACCTTC. This translates into CATSTGGHGYTF.

The chain carries TRBV11-2 and TRBJ1-3; 8 nucleotides line up with TRBD1. Unmatched junction bases numbered 4, after V lost 10 bases and J lost 2 bases. CDR3 length equals 13 residues. Per germline, CDR1 SGHAT and CDR2 FQNNGV. CDR3 DNA: TGTGCCACAGGGACAGGAACTGGAAACACCATATATTTT. It is translated as CATGTGTGNTIYF.

The rearrangement joins TRBV7-8 to TRBJ2-7; TRBD1 aligns across 9 bases. After removal of 6 bases from V and 2 bases from J, the junction contained 11 bases not matched to a gene. Germline loops: CDR1 SGHVS, CDR2 FQNEAQ. This CDR3 has 16 amino acids. The CDR3 DNA reads as TGTGCCAGCAGGAGCCGATTGGGACAGGGACCCTACGAGCAGTACTTC. Residues: CASRSRLGQGPYEQYF.

This chain links TRBV4-3 with TRBJ1-1; 7 bases are shared with TRBD1. This CDR3 has 15 residues. Germline CDR1 is LGHNA and CDR2 is YSLEER. The J segment lost 3 bases and the V segment lost 4 bases, leaving 8 bases of the junction unmatched. CDR3 coding DNA: TGCGCCAGCAGCCGGAACAGGGGAGTGGACACTGAAGCTTTCTTT. It translates to CASSRNRGVDTEAFF.

The rearrangement joins TRBV14 to TRBJ1-4; no definite D call. This CDR3 spans 16 amino acids. The ends were cut back, 4 bases at V and 0 bases at J, with 12 bases in the middle. Germline V gene lookup returns CDR1 SGHDN and CDR2 FVKESK. The CDR3 coding sequence is TGTGCCAGCAGCCGTGCGCACAGAGCAACTAATGAAAAACTGTTTTTT. Its translation is CASSRAHRATNEKLFF.

The genes are TRBV6-4 and TRBJ2-7; TRBD2 matches 7 bases. The germline V gene has CDR1 MRHNA and CDR2 SNTAGT. J lost 2 bases, V lost 6 bases, and 7 bases had no gene match. The CDR3 has 14 amino acids. The CDR3 loop is CASRNSGSPYEQYF. DNA for the CDR3: TGTGCCAGCAGGAATAGCGGGTCCCCCTACGAGCAGTACTTC.

The J gene is TRBJ1-4, the V gene TRBV4-2; TRBD1 matches 10 bases. From germline, CDR1 is LGHNA and CDR2 YNFKEQ. The CDR3 has 16 amino acids. V gave up 7 bases and J gave up 7 bases; unmatched junction bases: 12. The CDR3 region is CASKGGQGLVGEKLFF. For the CDR3, the DNA is TGTGCCAGCAAAGGGGGACAGGGGTTGGTCGGTGAAAAACTGTTTTTT.

This clone is categorized as medium-sized. The rearrangement joins TRBV6-4 to TRBJ1-1, with 7 bases identical to TRBD1. Looked up from germline, CDR1 is MRHNA and CDR2 is SNTAGT. V lost 4 bases and J lost 4; bases outside the gene matches: 9. This CDR3 comprises 15 residues. The CDR3 DNA is TGTGCCAGCAGTGGGGTTGAGGCAGGGGGCACTGAAGCTTTCTTT. It specifies CASSGVEAGGTEAFF.

The chain has TRBV7-2 and TRBJ2-7; 9 bases map to TRBD2. The CDR3 totals 15 residues. Germline V lookup: CDR1 SGHTA, CDR2 FQGNSA. V lost 3 bases, J lost 3 bases, and 6 bases stayed unmatched. CDR3 DNA: TGTGCCAGCAGCTTTGGCGGGGGGGCGTTCTACGAGCAGTACTTC. Translating gives CASSFGGGAFYEQYF.

The CDR3 is CASSKEDRVGYTF. The CDR3 DNA is TGCGCCAGCAGCAAGGAGGACAGGGTTGGCTACACCTTC. This sequence joins TRBV4-3 and TRBJ1-2, with 8 positions matching TRBD1. The CDR3 extends over 13 amino acids. V trimming: 5 bases; J trimming: 7 bases; junction bases outside the gene matches: 6. Germline V gene sequence: CDR1 LGHNA, CDR2 YSLEER.

Here the CDR3 DNA reads TGTGCCAGCAGCCCCAGGGCTAACTCCTACGAGCAGTACTTC. This codes for CASSPRANSYEQYF. The chain is built from TRBV11-1 and TRBJ2-7, with D perhaps TRBD1 (5 bases). The germline gives CDR1 SGHAT, CDR2 FQDESV (reference sequence). The CDR3 is 14 amino acids. V was cut by 5 bases and J by 0 bases, with 11 bases left in between.

The gene calls are TRBV30 and TRBJ1-1, with TRBD1 identical over 12 bases. Losses at the gene ends were 3 bases for V and 7 bases for J; bases not matched to a gene: 9. CDR1 GTSNPN and CDR2 SVGIG come from the germline V gene (reference sequence). CDR3 size: 15 residues. DNA for the CDR3: TGTGCCTGGAGGGGACTGGGACAGGGGGCCAGTGAAGCTTTCTTT. It translates to CAWRGLGQGASEAFF.

The chain employs TRBV7-9 and TRBJ2-1; 13 nucleotides line up with TRBD2. Germline-derived CDR1 and CDR2 are SEHNR and FQNEAQ (reference sequence). Germline trimming cut 7 bases from V and 6 bases from J; bases unmatched to any gene: 15. The CDR3 has 18 amino acids. CDR3 loop: CASTFSTSGRRRGNEQFF. The CDR3 region has the DNA TGTGCCAGCACCTTCTCGACTAGCGGGAGGCGGCGGGGCAATGAGCAGTTCTTC. Drawing the rest from reference TRBV7-9 and TRBJ2-1, the complete variable domain is DTGVSQNPRHKITKRGQNVTFRCDPISEHNRLYWYRQTLGQGPEFLTYFQNEAQLEKSRLLSDRFSAERPKGSFSTLEIQRTEQGDSAMYLCASTFSTSGRRRGNEQFFGPGTRLTVL.

V gene TRBV5-4 combines with J gene TRBJ2-7, with D possibly matching TRBD2 (5 bases). The CDR3 loop spans 13 amino acids. Trimming removed 4 bases at V and 7 bases at J, with 15 bases between. Germline-derived CDR1 and CDR2 are SGHNT and YYREEE (reference sequence). The CDR3 DNA reads TGTGCCAGCAGCGCACAAGTTAGAGGGGAGCAGTACTTC. Encoded protein: CASSAQVRGEQYF. Looking up the rest from reference TRBV5-4 and TRBJ2-7 gives the full variable domain: ETGVTQSPTHLIKTRGQQVTLRCSSQSGHNTVSWYQQALGQGPQFIFQYYREEENGRGNFPPRFSGLQFPNYSSELNVNALELDDSALYLCASSAQVRGEQYFGPGTRLTVT.

The V gene is TRBV27, the J gene TRBJ2-3, with 7 bases matching TRBD2. The CDR3 totals 15 residues. J lost 5 bases, V lost 7 bases, and 12 bases had no gene match. CDR1 MNHEY and CDR2 SMNVEV come from the germline V gene (reference sequence). The CDR3 loop reads CASKEAQGLIDTQYF. In DNA form, the CDR3 reads TGTGCCAGCAAGGAGGCTCAGGGACTAATAGATACGCAGTATTTT.

This clone was counted between two and nine times. This chain links TRBV6-1 with TRBJ2-3; TRBD2 aligns across 10 bases. Germline V gives CDR1 MNHNS, CDR2 SASEGT. Trimming at V came to 4 bases and at J to 4 bases, leaving 8 bases not matched to a gene. The CDR3 runs 16 residues. CDR3 in DNA: TGTGCCAGCAGTGTCCTAGCGGGGGATTCCCCAGATACGCAGTATTTT. Residues: CASSVLAGDSPDTQYF.